This passage covers 19 T cell receptor beta chains from one sample sequenced in a study of OX40 agonist ivuxolimab in advanced cancers. Measured with immunoSEQ multiplex PCR; TCRdb has only the in-frame clones, and not every one. Of approximately 23,000 clones in the sample, about two thirds were seen once. Source: CD4+ or CD8+ T cells sorted from blood, taken in a trial of the OX40 agonist ivuxolimab. The receptors were sampled from an adult with an advanced solid tumor such as melanoma, head and neck, liver or kidney cancer.

This chain joins TRBV7-9 and TRBJ1-4; D is uncertain. V lost 1 base and J 0 bases, leaving 12 bases between the germline ends. Germline V gene lookup returns CDR1 SEHNR and CDR2 FQNEAQ (reference sequence). The CDR3 runs 17 residues. As DNA, the CDR3 is TGTGCCAGCAGCTTAGAGGTCCACCGTGCAACTAATGAAAAACTGTTTTTT. This translates into CASSLEVHRATNEKLFF.

The chain links TRBV5-4 to TRBJ2-1, with TRBD1 as a possible D gene (6 bases). The ends were cut back, 7 bases at V and 7 bases at J, with 18 bases in the middle. Germline lookup yields CDR1 SGHNT and CDR2 YYREEE (reference sequence). CDR3 length: 14 residues. CDR3 residues: CASALGWGPNEQFF. CDR3 in DNA: TGTGCCAGCGCCTTGGGGTGGGGGCCTAATGAGCAGTTCTTC.

The genes are TRBV7-9 and TRBJ2-7, with D tentatively TRBD2 (6 bases). Per germline, CDR1 SEHNR and CDR2 FQNEAQ (reference sequence). The CDR3 is made up of 12 amino acids. Trimming left V 6 bases short and J 7 bases short, with 13 bases between. CDR3 nucleotide sequence: TGTGCCAGCAGGCGCGGGGATTTGGAGCAGTACTTC. This codes for CASRRGDLEQYF.

This clone was picked up one time. The chain employs TRBV6-5 and TRBJ1-1; D uncertain. From germline, CDR1 is MNHEY and CDR2 SVGAGI. There are 14 residues in the CDR3. V was pared by 6 bases and J by 0 bases, with 11 bases between. The CDR3 sequence: CASRRIQLNTEAFF. CDR3 in DNA: TGTGCCAGCAGACGGATCCAATTGAACACTGAAGCTTTCTTT.

CDR3 region: CASSSGDYEQYF. Written as DNA, the CDR3 is TGTGCCAGCAGCTCGGGGGATTACGAGCAGTACTTC. The chain joins TRBV7-9 to TRBJ2-5, with a possible D match to TRBD2 (6 bases). The DNA end lines up better with TRBJ2-7; the J call may be wrong. Germline V lookup: CDR1 SEHNR, CDR2 FQNEAQ (reference sequence). The CDR3 has 12 amino acids.

The J gene is TRBJ1-2, the V gene TRBV7-6; D gene uncertain. V was clipped by 2 bases and J by 8 bases, with 12 bases between them. Germline loops: CDR1 SGHVS, CDR2 FNYEAQ. This CDR3 is 13 amino acids long. In DNA, the CDR3 is TGTGCCAGCAGCTTAAGTGGGCCCTCGGGCTACACCTTC. Its protein product is CASSLSGPSGYTF.

This clone was counted a few times. CDR3 sequence: CASSPRTLREAFF. The CDR3 DNA reads TGTGCCAGCAGCCCCCGGACACTCCGTGAAGCTTTCTTT. This rearrangement joins TRBV9 to TRBJ1-1; D is possibly TRBD1 (5 bases). V lost 4 bases and J 7 bases, leaving 14 bases between the germline ends. This CDR3 has 13 residues. Germline loops: CDR1 SGDLS, CDR2 YYNGEE.

This rearrangement joins TRBV7-9 to TRBJ2-5, with a weak D call TRBD2 (7 bases). V lost 1 base, J lost 2 bases, and 11 bases lay in between. CDR3 length: 15 amino acids. Germline V gene lookup returns CDR1 SEHNR and CDR2 FQNEAQ (reference sequence). CDR3 sequence reads: CASSLGRGPQETQYF. The CDR3 DNA is TGTGCCAGCAGCTTAGGGCGGGGGCCTCAAGAGACCCAGTACTTC. Complete variable domain (other parts from reference TRBV7-9 and TRBJ2-5): DTGVSQNPRHKITKRGQNVTFRCDPISEHNRLYWYRQTLGQGPEFLTYFQNEAQLEKSRLLSDRFSAERPKGSFSTLEIQRTEQGDSAMYLCASSLGRGPQETQYFGPGTRLLVL.

The chain recombines TRBV29-1 with TRBJ2-2; D may match TRBD1 or TRBD2 (5 bases each). The CDR3 has 12 residues. Germline CDR1 SQVTM, CDR2 ANQGSEA. V lost 4 bases and J 7 bases, leaving 10 bases between the germline ends. This chain's CDR3 is CSVVSGSGELFF. Here the CDR3 DNA reads TGCAGCGTTGTTTCAGGGAGCGGGGAGCTGTTTTTT.

The chain recombines TRBV28 with TRBJ1-6; no clear D gene. CDR1 and CDR2 from the germline V gene are MDHEN and SYDVKM. V was shortened by 2 bases and J by 3 bases, with 2 bases between the two germline ends. The CDR3 spans 13 residues. This CDR3 reads CASSLIYNSPLHF. The CDR3 DNA reads as TGTGCCAGCAGTTTAATCTATAATTCACCCCTCCACTTT.

The chain employs TRBV9 and TRBJ2-7; D possibly matches TRBD1 or TRBD2 (6 bases each). This CDR3 has 13 residues. V lost 3 bases to trimming and J lost 4 bases, with 11 bases between them. Germline CDR1 is SGDLS and CDR2 is YYNGEE. The CDR3 loop reads CASSGWGAYEQYF. The CDR3 region has the DNA TGTGCCAGCAGCGGATGGGGGGCGTACGAGCAGTACTTC.

This chain uses TRBV11-2 with TRBJ1-3, with a weak D call TRBD1 (6 bases). This CDR3 is built from 17 residues. V lost 1 base and J lost 0, with 13 bases in between. CDR1 and CDR2 from the germline V gene are SGHAT and FQNNGV. CDR3 bases: TGTGCCAGCAGCTTAGTGGCAGGGGACTACTCTGGAAACACCATATATTTT. It is translated as CASSLVAGDYSGNTIYF.

Regarding this clone: The junction does not match germline at one end; this may be a read error. The V call is TRBV7-7, the J call TRBJ2-5, with 8 nucleotides matching TRBD1. Germline assignment: CDR1 SSHAT and CDR2 FNYEAQ (reference sequence). CDR3 length equals 15 residues. This CDR3 is CASSFSRGREETQYF. The CDR3 nucleotides are TGTGCTAGCAGCTTTTCCAGGGGGCGCGAAGAGACCCAGTACTTC.

The chain employs TRBV15 and TRBJ1-2; 7 nucleotides align to TRBD1. Unmatched junction bases numbered 17, after V lost 5 bases and J lost 2 bases. The CDR3 loop spans 18 amino acids. Germline V gene data show CDR1 as LNHNV and CDR2 as YYDKDF (reference sequence). CDR3 sequence: CATSWSRDSPQTNYGYTF. The CDR3 DNA reads as TGTGCCACCAGCTGGAGCCGGGACAGCCCCCAAACCAACTATGGCTACACCTTC.

The chain joins TRBV6-5 to TRBJ2-1; a possible D gene is TRBD2 (7 bases). The germline gives CDR1 MNHEY, CDR2 SVGAGI. Between the trimmed V and J ends, which lost 2 bases and 9 bases, there was a span of 14 bases. The CDR3 has 14 residues. CDR3 in DNA: TGTGCCAGCAGTTACGGGGGGGCTCCTGGTGAGCAGTTCTTC. This encodes CASSYGGAPGEQFF.

The V call is TRBV5-4, the J call TRBJ1-1; 11 bases are shared with TRBD1. V lost 0 bases to trimming and J lost 3 bases; unmatched junction nucleotides: 4. This CDR3 has 16 amino acids. Germline CDR1 SGHNT, CDR2 YYREEE (reference sequence). The CDR3 sequence is CASSLERDRGDTEAFF. In DNA, the CDR3 is TGTGCCAGCAGCTTGGAGCGGGACAGGGGGGACACTGAAGCTTTCTTT.

A few counts support this clone. The chain joins TRBV7-3 to TRBJ1-2; TRBD1 is a possible D gene (6 bases). The V and J ends lost 2 bases and 3 bases respectively, with 22 bases between them. The CDR3 consists of 18 residues. Germline CDR1 is SGHTA and CDR2 is FQGTGA. CDR3 sequence (DNA): TGTGCCAGCAGCTTAGAGGGGGGGACGACAGGAGGTCACTATGGCTACACCTTC. Its translation is CASSLEGGTTGGHYGYTF.

The rearrangement links TRBV6-6 to TRBJ2-2; possibly TRBD1 for D (6 bases). The CDR3 has 15 amino acids. Trimming took off 6 bases at V and 0 bases at J, with 11 bases between the two ends. Per the germline V gene, CDR1 is MNHNY and CDR2 is SVGAGI (reference sequence). This CDR3 reads CASSYRDTNTGELFF. As DNA, the CDR3 is TGTGCCAGCAGCTACCGGGACACGAACACCGGGGAGCTGTTTTTT.

This clone counts as medium-sized (0.01 to 0.1%). DNA for the CDR3: TGTGCCATCAGCCAAGGTACAGGGGTTAACACCGGGGAGCTGTTTTTT. This gives the protein CAISQGTGVNTGELFF. The chain has TRBV10-3 and TRBJ2-2, with 7 positions matching TRBD1. CDR3 length equals 16 residues. With V trimmed by 6 bases and J by 2 bases, 9 bases remained unmatched. Per the germline V gene, CDR1 is ENHRY and CDR2 is SYGVKD.